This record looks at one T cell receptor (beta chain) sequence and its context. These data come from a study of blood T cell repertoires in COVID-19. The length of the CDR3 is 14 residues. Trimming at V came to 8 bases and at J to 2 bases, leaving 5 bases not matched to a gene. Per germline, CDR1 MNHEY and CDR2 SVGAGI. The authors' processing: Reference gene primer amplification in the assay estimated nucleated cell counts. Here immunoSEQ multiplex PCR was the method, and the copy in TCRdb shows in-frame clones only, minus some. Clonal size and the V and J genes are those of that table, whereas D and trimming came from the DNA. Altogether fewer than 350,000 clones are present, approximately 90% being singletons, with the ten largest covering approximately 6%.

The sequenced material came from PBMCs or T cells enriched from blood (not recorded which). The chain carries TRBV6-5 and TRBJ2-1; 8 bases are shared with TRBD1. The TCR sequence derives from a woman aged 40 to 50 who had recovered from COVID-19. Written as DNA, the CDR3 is TGTGCCAGCGGACAGGGACATGCCTACAATGAGCAGTTCTTC. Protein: CASGQGHAYNEQFF.